What follows describes a single T cell receptor (beta chain). Its specificity is not known. These data come from a study of blood T cells in healthy people across ages. Study-level background: Using template switching, researchers captured about one barcoded beta molecule for each two T cells. General study results and limits: Aged donors had fewer naive CD4+ cells and lower diversity than long-lived donors.

The authors ran a second PCR of about 6 to 11 cycles using a sample-barcoded 5' primer and a J-beta primer mix. TCRdb re-analysed the 5' RACE reads in MiXCR, keeping a single row per CDR3 protein. The sample yields 890,000 or so distinct CDR3 sequences, approximately 65% seen once. The clonotype comes from a man aged 30-40 years in good health. The sample was blood.

In DNA, the CDR3 is TGTGCCAGCAGTCCCTACGGGGGGGTTGGAGTGGATACGCAGTATTTT. This encodes CASSPYGGVGVDTQYF. This chain links TRBV6-2 or TRBV6-3 with TRBJ2-3; 8 bases are a match to TRBD2. Per the germline V gene, CDR1 is MNHEY and CDR2 is SVGEGT. V gave up 5 bases and J gave up 6 bases; unmatched junction bases: 13. This CDR3 contains 16 residues.